A single sample gave rise to the 11 T cell receptor beta chains below, sequenced in a study of CD8+CD57+ T cells in acquired aplastic anemia (dated by TCRdb to 2017 to 2018). The data were produced on an Illumina HiSeq 2000. Profiling of TCR beta VDJ combinations and CDR3 sequences used genomic DNA as the template. TCRdb itself trimmed the public reads at Q25 with fastp, ran MiXCR and retained productive beta chains. Duplicate CDR3 protein sequences are folded into a single record with the most common DNA and genes. The sample records around 400,000 distinct CDR3 sequences, about two thirds of which are singletons. The ten largest clones add up to 4% of the sample. The sequenced material came from sorted CD4+, CD8+, or CD8+CD57+ T cells (not recorded which) from PBMCs. All receptors derive from a human donor in good health, serving as a control.

This clonotype was observed a single time. V usage is TRBV20-1 and J usage is TRBJ2-1; 9 nucleotides line up with TRBD2. Germline-derived CDR1 and CDR2 are DFQATT and SNEGSKA (reference sequence). V lost 3 bases, J lost 10 bases, and 1 base stayed unmatched. CDR3 size: 11 residues. In nucleotides, the CDR3 is TGCAGTGCTAGGACTAGCGGCGAGCAGTTCTTC. It specifies CSARTSGEQFF.

With regard to this clonotype: A read error is likely, as this CDR3 ends without the conserved phenylalanine or tryptophan. The DNA is left out, because the CDR3 cannot be placed on it with certainty; the CDR3 is given as TCRdb lists it. The gene calls are TRBV9 and TRBJ1-5; the table names TRBD1, a call not compared with the DNA. Germline assignment: CDR1 SGDLS and CDR2 YYNGEE. The CDR3 region is 12 residues in length, termini included. This chain's CDR3 is CASSEAGQETQY.

CDR3 nucleotide sequence: TGCAGTGCTAGTGTTGGGGGAGTCGACCAGCCCCAGCATTTT. It translates to CSASVGGVDQPQHF. The V call is TRBV20-1, the J call TRBJ1-5; TRBD1 is a possible D gene (5 bases). The CDR3 is 14 amino acids. The V end was cut by 3 bases, the J end by 7 bases, with 16 bases between. Germline V gives CDR1 DFQATT, CDR2 SNEGSKA (reference sequence).

The rearrangement uses TRBV10-3 and TRBJ2-7, with 8 bases fitting TRBD1. The CDR3 sequence is 14 residues long. Germline V CDR1 and CDR2: ENHRY, SYGVKD. With V trimmed by 6 bases and J by 0 bases, 4 bases remained unmatched. The CDR3 protein is CAIRPGQGSYEQYF. The CDR3 DNA sequence: TGTGCCATCAGACCCGGACAGGGCTCCTACGAGCAGTACTTC.

As to this clonotype: At one of its ends the junction is not consistent with the germline gene, which may arise from a read error. The J gene is TRBJ1-2, the V gene TRBV7-9; D call uncertain. CDR1 is SEHNR and CDR2 is FQNEAQ in the germline V gene (reference sequence). This CDR3 has 14 amino acids. The CDR3 reads CASSARRPLTMSYF. CDR3 nucleotide sequence: TGTGCCAGCAGCGCACGACGTCCGTTGACGATGTCCTACTTC.

The chain recombines TRBV5-1 with TRBJ2-1, with D uncertain. The V gene lost 6 bases and the J gene lost 8 bases, with 18 bases spanning the gap. The germline V gene encodes CDR1 SGHRS and CDR2 YFSETQ. The CDR3 is 14 amino acids. CDR3 in amino acids: CASKLSGQTDEQFF. The CDR3 DNA reads TGCGCCAGCAAACTCTCAGGTCAAACAGATGAGCAGTTCTTC. The full variable domain, in which reference TRBV5-1 and TRBJ2-1 provide the parts outside the CDR3, is KAGVTQTPRYLIKTRGQQVTLSCSPISGHRSVSWYQQTPGQGLQFLFEYFSETQRNKGNFPGRFSGRQFSNSRSEMNVSTLELGDSALYLCASKLSGQTDEQFFGPGTRLTVL.

The table lists this clonotype with a few counts. This chain uses TRBV20-1 with TRBJ1-2, with D possibly TRBD1 on 6 matching bases. The germline V gene encodes CDR1 DFQATT and CDR2 SNEGSKA (reference sequence). V was pared by 0 bases and J by 8 bases, with 16 bases between. CDR3 length: 14 amino acids. The CDR3 region is CSAREKGGLEGYTF. The CDR3 nucleotides are TGCAGTGCTAGAGAAAAAGGGGGGCTGGAGGGCTACACCTTC.

This sequence joins TRBV10-3 and TRBJ2-5; maybe TRBD2 (6 bases). CDR3 length: 12 residues. The germline V gene has CDR1 ENHRY and CDR2 SYGVKD. With 11 bases removed from V and 1 base from J, the gap between germline ends came to 11 bases. CDR3 residues: CASRDFQETQYF. CDR3 bases: TGTGCCTCTCGGGACTTCCAAGAGACCCAGTACTTC.

The chain employs TRBV9 and TRBJ1-6; no clear D gene. The CDR3 totals 14 residues. Germline V gene sequence: CDR1 SGDLS, CDR2 YYNGEE. CDR3 in DNA: TGTTGTAGCAGCGTAGAACAGCTTAATTCACCCCTCCACTTT. This codes for CCSSVEQLNSPLHF.

This clonotype was seen many times. V is TRBV25-1 and J is TRBJ2-3, with D perhaps being TRBD1 or TRBD2 (5 bases each). The CDR3 spans 18 residues. The ends were cut back, 4 bases at V and 0 bases at J, with 20 bases in the middle. CDR1 and CDR2 from the germline V gene are MGHDK and SYGVNS. The CDR3 spells CASSAIQKRDPSTDTQYF. CDR3 nucleotides: TGTGCCAGCAGTGCGATCCAGAAGAGGGACCCTAGCACAGATACGCAGTATTTT.

Concerning this clonotype itself: An end of the junction differs from the germline gene, which may be a read error. The chain recombines TRBV15 with TRBJ2-3, with 9 bases aligning to TRBD2. Germline values: CDR1 LNHNV, CDR2 YYDKDF (reference sequence). The CDR3 totals 14 residues. The CDR3: CASSIAGETDTQYF. The DNA of the CDR3 is TGTGCCAGCAGCATAGCGGGGGAAACAGATACGCAGTATTTC.